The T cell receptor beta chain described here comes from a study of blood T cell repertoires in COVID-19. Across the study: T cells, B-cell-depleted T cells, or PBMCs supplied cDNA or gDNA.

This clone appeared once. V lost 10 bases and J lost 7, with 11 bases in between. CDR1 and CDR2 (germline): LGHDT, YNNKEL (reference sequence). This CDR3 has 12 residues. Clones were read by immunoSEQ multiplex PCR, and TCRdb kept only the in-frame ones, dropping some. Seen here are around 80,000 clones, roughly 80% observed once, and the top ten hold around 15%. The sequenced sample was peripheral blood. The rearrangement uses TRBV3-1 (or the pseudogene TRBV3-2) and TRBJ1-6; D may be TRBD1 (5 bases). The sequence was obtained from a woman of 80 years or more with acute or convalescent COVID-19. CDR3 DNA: TGTGCCACCCAGGGCGGAAATTCACCCCTCCACTTT. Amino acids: CATQGGNSPLHF.